This T cell receptor beta chain was profiled in a study of spatial heterogeneity in lung cancer. About the research overall: The count of detected beta-chain sequences consistently exceeded that of alpha-chain sequences. Broader study findings: In tumors, expanded intratumoral alpha and beta TCR counts tracked mutation counts. Ubiquitous and regional expanded TCR counts mirrored ubiquitous and regional nonsynonymous mutation counts, respectively.

About this clonotype: The target antigen is unknown.

V was pared by 5 bases and J by 8 bases, with 16 bases between. This CDR3 spans 14 amino acids. Germline V gene lookup returns CDR1 MNHNS and CDR2 SASEGT. Indicated time point: sample taken at primary tumor resection. Sequencing covered unsorted whole RNA taken from tumor, nontumor lung or frozen PBMC. TCRdb reprocessed the 5' RACE reads with MiXCR, giving one entry per CDR3 protein. The data contain about 20,000 distinct CDR3 sequences, around a sixth of them singletons. This chain connects TRBV6-1 to TRBJ2-1; D ambiguous. This specimen consisted of lung tumor tissue, obtained at surgery. The TCR was taken from a female donor with early-stage non-small cell lung cancer. CDR3 in amino acids: CASSNLGPPDEQFF. The CDR3 DNA reads TGTGCCAGCAGTAACCTAGGTCCCCCCGATGAGCAGTTCTTC.